The 12 T cell receptor beta chains listed next were all sequenced from one sample in a study of identical twins (dated by TCRdb to the mid-2010s). Libraries were built with 5' RACE. The sample was run on an Illumina HiSeq 2000. The public reads were run again by TCRdb, first through fastp at Q25 and then through MiXCR, and only productive beta chains were kept. Identical CDR3 protein sequences are pooled into one entry, listed with their most common genes and DNA. The sample table contains 400,000 to 500,000 distinct CDR3 sequences; only one count was recorded for less than 20% of them. The biggest ten clones account for roughly 12% of the sample. The specimen was naive T cells sorted from blood. The intended sense of this specimen's cell subset or site label: cells isolated with a human naive T-cell isolation kit. The receptor set was obtained from a man between 50 and 59 years old in good health.

This clonotype was seen only a few times. The chain combines TRBV3-1 with TRBJ1-2; 7 bases are shared with TRBD1. There are 15 residues in the CDR3. Per germline, CDR1 LGHDT and CDR2 YNNKEL (reference sequence). With 1 base clipped from V and 7 bases from J, the junction kept 9 bases outside the gene matches. CDR3 DNA sequence: TGTGCCAGCAGCCAAGGCAGGGGGGGCGCTTCTGGCTACACCTTC. It translates to CASSQGRGGASGYTF.

The chain uses TRBV15 and TRBJ1-2; D ambiguous. CDR1 is LNHNV, CDR2 YYDKDF, per germline (reference sequence). Trimming took 3 bases from V and 6 from J, leaving 11 bases between them. This CDR3 is 13 amino acids long. CDR3 region: CATSSVRSHGYTF. CDR3 nucleotides: TGTGCCACCAGCAGTGTACGGTCACATGGCTACACCTTC.

This clonotype was observed a handful of times. J is TRBJ2-7 and V is TRBV7-9; a weak D match, TRBD1 (5 bases). V was trimmed by 2 bases and J by 4 bases, leaving 12 bases between them. Germline-derived CDR1 and CDR2 are SEHNR and FQNEAQ (reference sequence). The CDR3 contains 14 residues. Written as DNA, the CDR3 is TGTGCCAGCAGCTTAATAGGGGCAGATTACGAGCAGTACTTC. It is translated as CASSLIGADYEQYF.

This clonotype was observed a handful of times. The chain has TRBV5-6 and TRBJ2-1; 9 bases align to TRBD2. CDR1 is SGHDT and CDR2 is YYEEEE in the germline V gene. V dropped 4 bases and J dropped 0; count of bases not matched to a gene: 5. The CDR3 has 16 residues. The CDR3 region has the DNA TGTGCCAGCAGCCCCCGTAGCGGGAGCTCCTACAATGAGCAGTTCTTC. Amino acids: CASSPRSGSSYNEQFF.

At least ten counts were recorded for this clonotype. The J gene is TRBJ2-3, the V gene TRBV4-2, with D possibly being TRBD2 (6 bases). CDR1 and CDR2 (germline): LGHNA, YNFKEQ. The CDR3 consists of 15 residues. V was cut by 1 base and J by 0 bases, with 8 bases left in between. The CDR3: CASSQGGVSTDTQYF. Written as DNA, the CDR3 is TGTGCCAGCAGCCAAGGCGGGGTTAGCACAGATACGCAGTATTTT.

CDR3 nucleotides: TGTGCCAGCAGTTATGCTAGCGGGACAGACAATGAGCAGTTCTTC. Translating gives CASSYASGTDNEQFF. V usage is TRBV6-5 and J usage is TRBJ2-1, with 9 positions matching TRBD2. Germline V CDR1 and CDR2: MNHEY, SVGAGI. After removal of 3 bases from V and 5 bases from J, the junction contained 5 bases not matched to a gene. The CDR3 is 15 residues long.

The V and J genes are TRBV28 and TRBJ2-4, with D possibly TRBD1 on 5 matching bases. This CDR3 contains 14 residues. With 6 bases removed from V and 6 bases from J, the gap between germline ends came to 15 bases. CDR1 is MDHEN and CDR2 is SYDVKM in the germline V gene. This CDR3 is CASSYQGVRNIQYF. CDR3 DNA: TGTGCCAGCAGCTACCAAGGGGTACGAAACATTCAGTACTTC. Full variable domain (missing parts from reference TRBV28 and TRBJ2-4): DVKVTQSSRYLVKRTGEKVFLECVQDMDHENMFWYRQDPGLGLRLIYFSYDVKMKEKGDIPEGYSVSREKKERFSLILESASTNQTSMYLCASSYQGVRNIQYFGAGTRLSVL.

The chain uses TRBV20-1 and TRBJ1-2; D perhaps matches TRBD1 (6 bases). CDR1 is DFQATT and CDR2 is SNEGSKA in the germline V gene (reference sequence). The CDR3 loop spans 13 amino acids. Trimming took 8 bases from V and 6 from J, leaving 19 bases between them. CDR3 residues: CSTTEQGGHGYTF. DNA for the CDR3: TGCAGTACGACAGAACAGGGAGGGCATGGCTACACCTTC.

CDR3 DNA: TGCAGTGCTACCTACCAGACAGTCAATCAGCCCCAGCATTTT. It is translated as CSATYQTVNQPQHF. The V gene is TRBV20-1, the J gene TRBJ1-5, with D possibly being TRBD1 (5 bases). V lost 4 bases and J 3 bases, leaving 13 bases between the germline ends. Germline CDR1 DFQATT, CDR2 SNEGSKA (reference sequence). This CDR3 region has 14 residues.

The genes are TRBV19 and TRBJ2-4; TRBD1 agrees at 8 bases. Looked up from germline, CDR1 is LNHDA and CDR2 is SQIVND (reference sequence). The V segment lost 0 bases and the J segment 0 bases; nucleotides outside the gene matches: 1. The CDR3 loop spans 16 amino acids. CDR3 bases: TGTGCCAGTAGTATAGATCAGGGGGCAGCCAAAAACATTCAGTACTTC. It specifies CASSIDQGAAKNIQYF.

This clonotype was seen a few times. The V gene is TRBV6-2 or TRBV6-3, the J gene TRBJ2-3, with a possible D match to TRBD2 (6 bases). Germline assignment: CDR1 MNHEY and CDR2 SVGEGT. This CDR3 contains 15 residues. V lost 4 bases, J lost 6 bases, and 17 bases lay in between. DNA of the CDR3: TGTGCCAGCAGTTCCTTTGTGCTTGGGGGGGATACGCAGTATTTT. This sequence encodes CASSSFVLGGDTQYF.

The V gene is TRBV20-1, the J gene TRBJ1-1; D possibly corresponds to TRBD1 (6 bases). In germline, CDR1 is DFQATT, CDR2 SNEGSKA (reference sequence). Trimming took off 1 base at V and 4 bases at J, with 19 bases between the two ends. This CDR3 region has 16 residues. CDR3 protein: CSARVPYSGRGTEAFF. CDR3 nucleotide sequence: TGCAGTGCTAGAGTCCCCTACTCAGGCAGGGGCACTGAAGCTTTCTTT.